The 6 T cell receptor beta chains in this list originate from one sample, sequenced in a study of T cells in Graves' hyperthyroidism and ophthalmopathy. TCR beta CDR3 region amplification was performed from RNA transcripts. RT-PCR in the first round (using the HTBI primer set) targeted the TCR CDR3. TCRdb analysed the multiplex PCR reads with MiXCR anew, one entry per CDR3 protein. The table records hundreds of thousands of distinct CDR3 sequences, 15% to 20% of them present only once. The sequencing sample was made of blood. The receptors derive from a woman aged 40 to 50 with Graves' ophthalmopathy.

The chain's CDR3 is CAGDMGGYNEQFF. The CDR3 DNA reads TGTGCCGGCGACATGGGCGGCTACAATGAGCAGTTCTTC. V and J are TRBV6-1 and TRBJ2-1; D ambiguous. CDR1 is MNHNS, CDR2 SASEGT, per germline. The CDR3 contains 13 residues. V lost 11 bases and J lost 3, with 14 bases in between.

This rearrangement joins TRBV9 to TRBJ1-1; D unresolved. The V gene lost 4 bases and the J gene lost 1 base, with 11 bases spanning the gap. In germline, CDR1 is SGDLS, CDR2 YYNGEE. This CDR3 has 14 amino acids. CDR3 DNA sequence: TGTGCCAGCAGCTCGGATGTGGGGAACACTGAAGCTTTCTTT. Protein: CASSSDVGNTEAFF.

For this clonotype: This sequence may be a read error, since a much larger clone differs from it by one base. The V call is TRBV5-5, the J call TRBJ1-1; TRBD1 aligns across 8 bases. This CDR3 region has 17 residues. Germline CDR1 reads SGHKS; CDR2 reads YYEKEE (reference sequence). Here the CDR3 reads CAGSLDAQGARRTEAFF. CDR3 in DNA: TGTGCCGGCAGCTTGGATGCTCAGGGGGCCAGGAGGACTGAAGCTTTCTTT.

The chain links TRBV30 to TRBJ1-6, with 7 bases identical to TRBD1. V lost 2 bases and J lost 9; bases outside the gene matches: 7. CDR1 and CDR2 (germline): GTSNPN, SVGIG (reference sequence). This CDR3 spans 14 amino acids. The CDR3 is CAWSYGTAGSPLHF. The CDR3 DNA reads as TGTGCCTGGAGTTATGGGACAGCGGGTTCACCCCTCCACTTT.

Comment on this clonotype: Just one base apart from a much larger clone, this may be a read error. The chain has TRBV30 and TRBJ2-7; possible D gene TRBD2, 6 bases. V was pared by 5 bases and J by 4 bases, with 21 bases between. The germline gives CDR1 GTSNPN, CDR2 SVGIG (reference sequence). This CDR3 has 15 residues. The CDR3 region has the DNA TGTGCCTGGGGCGCCCGGGGGACCATGCAATACGAGCAGTACTTC. Translation: CAWGARGTMQYEQYF.

This clonotype was observed a handful of times. The chain joins TRBV27 to TRBJ1-4, with D possibly being TRBD1 (6 bases). The CDR3 is 14 residues long. The V and J ends lost 6 bases and 8 bases respectively, with 16 bases between them. CDR1 and CDR2 from the germline V gene are MNHEY and SMNVEV (reference sequence). The CDR3 reads CASSAGVWDEKLFF. In nucleotides, the CDR3 is TGTGCCAGCAGCGCAGGGGTTTGGGACGAAAAACTGTTTTTT.